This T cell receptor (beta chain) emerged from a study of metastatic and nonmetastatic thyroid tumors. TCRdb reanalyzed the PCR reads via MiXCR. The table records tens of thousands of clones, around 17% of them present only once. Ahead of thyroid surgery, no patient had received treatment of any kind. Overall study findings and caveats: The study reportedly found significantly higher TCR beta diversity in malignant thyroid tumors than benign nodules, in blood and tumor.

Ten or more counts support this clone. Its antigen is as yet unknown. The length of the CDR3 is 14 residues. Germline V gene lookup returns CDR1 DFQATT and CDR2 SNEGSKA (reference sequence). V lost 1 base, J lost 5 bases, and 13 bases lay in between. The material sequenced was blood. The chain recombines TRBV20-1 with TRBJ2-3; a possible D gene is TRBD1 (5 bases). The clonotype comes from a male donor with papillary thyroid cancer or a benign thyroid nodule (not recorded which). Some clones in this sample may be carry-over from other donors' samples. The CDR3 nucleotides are TGCAGTGCTAGAGGTGGGGCCCATATAGATACGCAGTATTTT. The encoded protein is CSARGGAHIDTQYF.